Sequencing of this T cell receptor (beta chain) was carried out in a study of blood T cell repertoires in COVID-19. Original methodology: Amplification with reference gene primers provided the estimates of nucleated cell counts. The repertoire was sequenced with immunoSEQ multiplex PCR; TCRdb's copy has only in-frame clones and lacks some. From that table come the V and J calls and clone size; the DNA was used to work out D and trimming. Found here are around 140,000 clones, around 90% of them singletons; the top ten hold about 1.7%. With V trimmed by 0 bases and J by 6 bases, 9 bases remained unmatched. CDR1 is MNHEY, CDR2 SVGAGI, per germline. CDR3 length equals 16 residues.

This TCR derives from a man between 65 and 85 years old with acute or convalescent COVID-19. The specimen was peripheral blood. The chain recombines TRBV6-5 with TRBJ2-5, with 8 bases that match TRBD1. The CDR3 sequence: CASSYSDAGGKKTQYF. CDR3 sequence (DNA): TGTGCCAGCAGTTACTCGGACGCAGGGGGCAAAAAGACCCAGTACTTC.